This T cell receptor beta chain was retrieved from a study of Graves' ophthalmopathy and Graves' hyperthyroidism. RNA transcripts yielded amplified TCR beta CDR3 regions. An opening RT-PCR round employed HTBI primers and preceded a second-round multiplex PCR. From the multiplex PCR reads, TCRdb called clonotypes with MiXCR, one entry per CDR3 protein. Among 350,000 to 400,000 distinct CDR3 sequences listed, roughly 14% were seen once. CDR3 length: 13 residues. V shed 3 bases, J shed 7 bases, and the junction held 6 bases outside the gene matches. Germline loops: CDR1 LGHNT, CDR2 FRNRAP. This clonotype was found many times.

The chain joins TRBV12-5 to TRBJ2-7, with TRBD2 matching over 7 bases. This clonotype originated in a woman younger than 35 with stable Graves' hyperthyroidism. The sequenced material came from peripheral blood. This chain's CDR3 is CASGFLGGREQYF. The CDR3 DNA reads as TGTGCTAGTGGTTTCCTGGGAGGGCGGGAGCAGTACTTC.